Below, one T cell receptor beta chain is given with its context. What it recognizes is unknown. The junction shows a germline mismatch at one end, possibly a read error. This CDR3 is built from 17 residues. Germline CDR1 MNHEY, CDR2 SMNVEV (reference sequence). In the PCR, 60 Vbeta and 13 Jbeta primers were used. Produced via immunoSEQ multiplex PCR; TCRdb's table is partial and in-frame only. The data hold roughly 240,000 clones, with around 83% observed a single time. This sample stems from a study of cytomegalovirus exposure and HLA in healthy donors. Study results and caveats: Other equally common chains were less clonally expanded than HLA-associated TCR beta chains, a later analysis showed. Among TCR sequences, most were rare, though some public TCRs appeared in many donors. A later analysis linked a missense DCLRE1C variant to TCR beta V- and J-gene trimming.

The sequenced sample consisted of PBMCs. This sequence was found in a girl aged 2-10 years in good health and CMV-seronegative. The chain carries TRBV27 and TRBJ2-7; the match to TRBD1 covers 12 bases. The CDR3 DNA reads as TGTACCAGCAGTTTATCGGCGGGGGACAGGGGGCCCTACGAGCAGTACTTC. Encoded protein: CTSSLSAGDRGPYEQYF.